These 19 T cell receptor beta chains were all obtained from the same sample, sequenced in a study of cytomegalovirus exposure and HLA in healthy donors. The primer mix had 60 Vbeta and 13 Jbeta primers. Clones were sequenced by immunoSEQ multiplex PCR, and TCRdb holds only the in-frame ones, with some missing. The sample includes around 150,000 clones, 70% to 90% of them seen just once. The sample taken for sequencing was PBMCs. These receptor sequences come from a man younger than 35 in good health and CMV-seropositive.

The chain joins TRBV27 to TRBJ2-3; the D is unclear. Germline CDR1 is MNHEY and CDR2 is SMNVEV (reference sequence). Trimming took 5 bases from V and 2 from J, leaving 8 bases between them. The CDR3 is made up of 13 amino acids. The CDR3 DNA reads TGTGCCAGCAGTCCTCGCTACACAGATACGCAGTATTTT. It encodes CASSPRYTDTQYF.

This chain joins TRBV30 and TRBJ1-1, with a weak D call TRBD1 (6 bases). Looked up from germline, CDR1 is GTSNPN and CDR2 is SVGIG (reference sequence). The CDR3 consists of 13 residues. With 5 bases removed from V and 1 base from J, the gap between germline ends came to 11 bases. DNA of the CDR3: TGTGCCTGGTCCAGCAGGGGGAACACTGAAGCTTTCTTT. Its translation is CAWSSRGNTEAFF.

This sequence joins TRBV7-8 and TRBJ2-7; 8 bases match TRBD1. The CDR3 spans 14 residues. The V gene's germline CDR1 is SGHVS and CDR2 FQNEAQ. V was clipped by 2 bases and J by 6 bases; unmatched bases: 6. CDR3 sequence reads: CASSLLEDRAEQYF. Here the CDR3 DNA reads TGTGCCAGCAGCTTATTAGAGGACAGGGCCGAGCAGTACTTC.

J is TRBJ1-6 and V is TRBV7-9; tentative D call: TRBD1 (6 bases). The CDR3 is 14 amino acids. V was clipped by 5 bases and J by 8 bases, with 13 bases between them. The germline CDR1 and CDR2 sequences are SEHNR and FQNEAQ (reference sequence). The CDR3, as DNA: TGTGCCAGCAGCCAAACAGGGCTCGATTCACCCCTCCACTTT. This codes for CASSQTGLDSPLHF.

The chain joins TRBV15 to TRBJ2-7; weak D call: TRBD2 (5 bases). The germline gives CDR1 LNHNV, CDR2 YYDKDF (reference sequence). V lost 0 bases and J lost 4, with 7 bases in between. The CDR3 is made up of 13 amino acids. For the CDR3, the DNA is TGTGCCACCAGCAGAGATCGGGGATACGAGCAGTACTTC. Translated: CATSRDRGYEQYF.

The rearrangement uses TRBV6-5 and TRBJ1-2, with D tentatively TRBD1 (5 bases). CDR3 size: 12 residues. Germline V gene data show CDR1 as MNHEY and CDR2 as SVGAGI. Trimming took off 7 bases at V and 4 bases at J, with 10 bases between the two ends. This CDR3 reads CASTGGGYGYTF. The CDR3 DNA reads TGTGCCAGCACGGGGGGAGGCTATGGCTACACCTTC.

The chain joins TRBV30 to TRBJ1-1, with D possibly TRBD1 on 6 matching bases. The CDR3 consists of 18 residues. Between the trimmed V and J ends, which lost 1 base and 0 bases, there was a span of 21 bases. Per the germline V gene, CDR1 is GTSNPN and CDR2 is SVGIG (reference sequence). CDR3 sequence: CAWSAGPGALFMNTEAFF. The CDR3 DNA follows: TGTGCCTGGAGTGCAGGGCCAGGGGCCCTCTTTATGAACACTGAAGCTTTCTTT.

This clone was counted once. The CDR3 loop reads CASSEASGGAYEQYF. In DNA form, the CDR3 reads TGTGCCAGCAGTGAAGCTAGCGGGGGGGCCTACGAGCAGTACTTC. The genes are TRBV6-1 and TRBJ2-7; TRBD2 aligns across 11 bases. The germline V gene encodes CDR1 MNHNS and CDR2 SASEGT. V was clipped by 0 bases and J by 2 bases; unmatched bases: 0. This CDR3 is 15 amino acids long.

The J gene is TRBJ1-2, the V gene TRBV2, with D uncertain. The V end lost 5 bases, the J end lost 3 bases, and 13 bases lay between the germline ends. CDR3 length equals 14 residues. Germline V lookup: CDR1 SNHLY, CDR2 FYNNEI. In nucleotides, the CDR3 is TGTGCCAGCAGTCAGACCCACCAGGACTATGGCTACACCTTC. The encoded protein is CASSQTHQDYGYTF.

The J gene is TRBJ1-5, the V gene TRBV29-1; a weak D match, TRBD1 (6 bases). The CDR3 runs 13 residues. Trimming removed 3 bases at V and 4 bases at J, with 10 bases between. From germline, CDR1 is SQVTM and CDR2 ANQGSEA. DNA for the CDR3: TGCAGCGTTGAGGCGGGGGCGAATCAGCCCCAGCATTTT. As protein: CSVEAGANQPQHF.

The chain has TRBV9 and TRBJ2-1; D call uncertain. Trimming removed 3 bases at V and 8 bases at J, with 24 bases between. The CDR3 is made up of 17 amino acids. Per the germline V gene, CDR1 is SGDLS and CDR2 is YYNGEE. The CDR3 protein is CASSAEVLSQKNDEQFF. CDR3 in DNA: TGTGCCAGCAGCGCCGAGGTCCTGAGCCAAAAAAACGATGAGCAGTTCTTC. The full variable domain, completed using reference TRBV9 and TRBJ2-1, is DSGVTQTPKHLITATGQRVTLRCSPRSGDLSVYWYQQSLDQGLQFLIQYYNGEERAKGNILERFSAQQFPDLHSELNLSSLELGDSALYFCASSAEVLSQKNDEQFFGPGTRLTVL.

The chain links TRBV30 to TRBJ2-7, with D perhaps matching TRBD1 (5 bases). Germline lookup yields CDR1 GTSNPN and CDR2 SVGIG (reference sequence). The CDR3 is 12 residues long. Between the trimmed V and J ends, which lost 7 bases and 2 bases, there was a span of 12 bases. CDR3 residues: CAFKGVTYEQYF. DNA of the CDR3: TGTGCCTTTAAAGGGGTAACCTACGAGCAGTACTTC.

This chain uses TRBV5-1 with TRBJ2-7; maybe TRBD2 (5 bases). The CDR3 runs 14 residues. Germline V lookup: CDR1 SGHRS, CDR2 YFSETQ. V lost 4 bases to trimming and J lost 0 bases, with 11 bases between them. CDR3: CASSPAGSSYEQYF. The CDR3, as DNA: TGCGCCAGCAGCCCCGCGGGTTCCTCCTACGAGCAGTACTTC.

The CDR3 sequence is CASSRDRGGYGYTF. The DNA for the CDR3 is TGTGCCAGCAGCCGCGACAGGGGTGGGTATGGCTACACCTTC. The chain is built from TRBV5-6 and TRBJ1-2, with TRBD1 matching 8 bases. The V segment lost 4 bases and the J segment 5 bases; nucleotides outside the gene matches: 7. Looked up from germline, CDR1 is SGHDT and CDR2 is YYEEEE. This CDR3 region has 14 residues.

The rearrangement joins TRBV27 to TRBJ1-5; D not resolved. The CDR3 is 17 amino acids. Trimming pared 6 bases from V and 0 bases from J, leaving 18 bases between. Germline-derived CDR1 and CDR2 are MNHEY and SMNVEV (reference sequence). DNA of the CDR3: TGTGCCAGCAGATACGAGGGTGATGGGTATAGCAATCAGCCCCAGCATTTT. Protein product: CASRYEGDGYSNQPQHF.

J is TRBJ2-1 and V is TRBV7-7; 7 positions match TRBD1. V was clipped by 5 bases and J by 6 bases; unmatched bases: 7. Germline CDR1 and CDR2: SSHAT and FNYEAQ (reference sequence). The CDR3 is 14 residues long. The DNA for the CDR3 is TGTGCCAGCAGCCCGACAGGGTTAGGCAATGAGCAGTTCTTC. This codes for CASSPTGLGNEQFF. The variable domain in full, completed from reference TRBV7-7 and TRBJ2-1, reads GAGVSQSPRYKVTKRGQDVTLRCDPISSHATLYWYQQALGQGPEFLTYFNYEAQPDKSGLPSDRFSAERPEGSISTLTIQRTEQRDSAMYRCASSPTGLGNEQFFGPGTRLTVL.

The CDR3 reads CASSPTQGATEAFF. CDR3 DNA sequence: TGTGCCAGCTCACCGACACAGGGGGCCACTGAAGCTTTCTTT. The chain recombines TRBV18 with TRBJ1-1; 9 bases match TRBD1. V shed 3 bases, J shed 4 bases, and the junction held 3 bases outside the gene matches. Germline V CDR1 and CDR2: KGHSH, LQKENI. This CDR3 spans 14 amino acids.

The chain links TRBV5-1 to TRBJ1-1; perhaps TRBD1 as D (6 bases). Germline CDR1 reads SGHRS; CDR2 reads YFSETQ. V lost 2 bases and J 5 bases, leaving 13 bases between the germline ends. The length of the CDR3 is 14 residues. The chain's CDR3 is CASSFLGGETEAFF. CDR3 nucleotide sequence: TGCGCCAGCAGCTTCTTAGGGGGGGAAACTGAAGCTTTCTTT.

The sample holds one count of this clone. The V call is TRBV18, the J call TRBJ1-3; D ambiguous. V was pared by 3 bases and J by 0 bases, with 21 bases between. Germline-derived CDR1 and CDR2 are KGHSH and LQKENI. CDR3 length: 19 amino acids. CDR3 amino acids: CASSPLLPAGSSSGNTIYF. The CDR3 DNA sequence: TGTGCCAGCTCACCTTTGCTTCCTGCGGGGAGCAGCTCTGGAAACACCATATATTTT.